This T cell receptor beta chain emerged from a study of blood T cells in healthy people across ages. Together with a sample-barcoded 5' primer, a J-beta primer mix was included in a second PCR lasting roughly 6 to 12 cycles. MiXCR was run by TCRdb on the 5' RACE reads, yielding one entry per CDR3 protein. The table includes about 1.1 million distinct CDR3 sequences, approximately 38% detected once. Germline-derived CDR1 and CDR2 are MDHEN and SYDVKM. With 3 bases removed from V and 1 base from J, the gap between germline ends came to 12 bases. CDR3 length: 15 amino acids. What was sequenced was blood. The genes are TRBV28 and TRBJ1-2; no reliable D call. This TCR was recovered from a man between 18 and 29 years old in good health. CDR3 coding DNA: TGTGCCAGCAGTTTGGGTCAGACGAATAACTATGGCTACACCTTC. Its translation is CASSLGQTNNYGYTF.